This T cell receptor beta chain was sequenced during a study of metastatic and nonmetastatic thyroid tumors. Looking at the study overall: Comparative analysis of repertoires was undertaken across blood and tumor or nodule tissue obtained from malignant and benign thyroid patients. The study's findings and limits: As reported, TCR beta diversity in blood and tumor was significantly higher in malignant thyroid tumors than in benign nodules.

Patients underwent thyroid surgery, and none had received any treatment before it. Original processing notes: It was from CDR3 differences across clinicopathological groups that a distant-metastasis classifier for papillary thyroid cancer was built. MiXCR was used by TCRdb to re-call the PCR reads. The V and J calls were determined by TCRdb, not by the authors. Of more than 8,000 clones in the sample, roughly 40% were seen once. Looked up from germline, CDR1 is DFQATT and CDR2 is SNEGSKA (reference sequence). This CDR3 region has 16 residues. V lost 0 bases and J lost 2; bases outside the gene matches: 9. As for this clone: Antigen: not known.

The sample taken for sequencing was tumor tissue. The V and J genes are TRBV20-1 and TRBJ2-7; 8 nucleotides match TRBD2. The clonotype comes from a male donor with papillary thyroid cancer or a benign thyroid nodule (not recorded which). Some clones in this sample may be carry-over from other donors' samples. The CDR3 bases are TGCAGTGCTAGAGACTTAGCGGGACTTACCCCCTACGAGCAGTACTTC. This codes for CSARDLAGLTPYEQYF.